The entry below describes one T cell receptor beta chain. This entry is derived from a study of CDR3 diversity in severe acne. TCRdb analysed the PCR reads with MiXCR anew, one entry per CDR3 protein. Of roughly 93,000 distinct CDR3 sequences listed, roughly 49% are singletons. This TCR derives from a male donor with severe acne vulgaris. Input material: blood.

CDR3: CASSYGTSDRTDTQYF. DNA of the CDR3: TGTGCCAGCAGTTATGGGACTAGCGACCGCACAGATACGCAGTATTTT. This chain joins TRBV5-8 and TRBJ2-3, with TRBD2 matching 10 bases. This CDR3 contains 16 residues. Unmatched junction bases numbered 7, after V lost 5 bases and J lost 1 base. Looked up from germline, CDR1 is SGHTS and CDR2 is YDEGEE.